Following are 32 T cell receptor beta chains from one sample sequenced in a study of shared clonotypes between healthy human individuals. Using immunoSEQ multiplex PCR, the repertoire was profiled, and TCRdb retains in-frame clones only, with some absent. The repertoire includes around 2.1 million clones, under 97% of them detected once, and more than 0.1% sits in the top ten. Sequenced sample: naive CD4+ T cells sorted from blood. The subset was: CD45RA+ positively selected. Receptors were obtained from a man aged 18 to 35 in good health.

The rearrangement links TRBV7-9 to TRBJ2-5; 12 bases line up with TRBD2. The CDR3 consists of 17 residues. Trimming removed 3 bases from V and 4 bases from J; junction bases left unmatched: 9. Germline CDR1 SEHNR, CDR2 FQNEAQ (reference sequence). CDR3 protein: CASSLGLAGPRGETQYF. In DNA, the CDR3 is TGTGCCAGCAGCTTGGGACTAGCGGGCCCTCGGGGAGAGACCCAGTACTTC.

The V gene is TRBV14, the J gene TRBJ2-2; TRBD1 agrees at 8 bases. Germline trimming cut 2 bases from V and 4 bases from J; bases unmatched to any gene: 3. This CDR3 has 15 residues. The germline V gene has CDR1 SGHDN and CDR2 FVKESK. The CDR3 spells CASSQTGGSTGELFF. The CDR3 region has the DNA TGTGCCAGCAGCCAAACAGGGGGTAGCACCGGGGAGCTGTTTTTT.

The chain couples TRBV10-1 to TRBJ1-2; D gene unclear. The CDR3 has 13 residues. Looked up from germline, CDR1 is WNHNN and CDR2 is SYGVQD (reference sequence). Trimming cost V 0 bases and J 8 bases, with 10 bases left between them. In nucleotides, the CDR3 is TGCGCCAGCAGTGAGTCCGTCGGACTCGGCTACACCTTC. This sequence encodes CASSESVGLGYTF.

As DNA, the CDR3 is TGTGCCTGGAGGACAACATTGATTAGCGGACAGATTAACTATGGCTACACCTTC. Protein: CAWRTTLISGQINYGYTF. This chain joins TRBV30 and TRBJ1-2, with TRBD1 as a possible D gene (6 bases). The germline gives CDR1 GTSNPN, CDR2 SVGIG (reference sequence). V lost 3 bases and J lost 1, with 24 bases in between. The CDR3 sequence is 18 residues long.

The chain uses TRBV21-1 and TRBJ1-4; the DNA was not compared with TRBD1, the D call given in the table. TRBV21-1 is a recognized pseudogene. The CDR3 contains 12 residues. For the CDR3, the DNA is TGTGCCAGCAATACAGCTAATGAAAAACTGTTTTTT. It codes for CASNTANEKLFF.

This clone was seen only a few times. This sequence joins TRBV6-1 and TRBJ1-6; tentatively, D is TRBD1 (6 bases). Germline CDR1 reads MNHNS; CDR2 reads SASEGT. The CDR3 length is 12 residues. Trimming cost V 5 bases and J 7 bases, with 6 bases left between them. The chain's CDR3 is CASSTGNSPLHF. CDR3 bases: TGTGCCAGCAGTACAGGGAATTCACCCCTCCACTTT.

The V and J genes are TRBV19 and TRBJ2-5; 12 bases are a match to TRBD2. CDR1 LNHDA and CDR2 SQIVND come from the germline V gene (reference sequence). After removal of 3 bases from V and 1 base from J, the junction contained 3 bases not matched to a gene. The CDR3 totals 16 residues. The CDR3 spells CASSMLLAGGQETQYF. Here the CDR3 DNA reads TGTGCCAGTAGTATGTTACTAGCGGGGGGCCAAGAGACCCAGTACTTC.

The chain recombines TRBV27 with TRBJ1-2; maybe TRBD1 (5 bases). Trimming removed 3 bases from V and 4 bases from J, with 12 bases in between. The CDR3 covers 14 residues. Germline loops: CDR1 MNHEY, CDR2 SMNVEV (reference sequence). CDR3 protein: CASSFKGLGYGYTF. The CDR3 DNA reads as TGTGCCAGCAGTTTCAAGGGGCTAGGCTATGGCTACACCTTC.

On this clone: Other DNA sequences from this sample encode an identical CDR3 as well. The rearrangement joins TRBV6-5 to TRBJ1-5; D is ambiguous. Germline values: CDR1 MNHEY, CDR2 SVGAGI. This CDR3 region has 13 residues. Trimming left V 6 bases short and J 4 bases short, with 10 bases between. The CDR3 sequence is CASSRDTNQPQHF. The CDR3 region has the DNA TGTGCCAGCAGCCGAGACACGAATCAGCCCCAGCATTTT.

The chain employs TRBV6-6 and TRBJ1-1, with 9 bases fitting TRBD1. Germline V CDR1 and CDR2: MNHNY, SVGAGI (reference sequence). The V segment lost 4 bases and the J segment 0 bases; nucleotides outside the gene matches: 6. The CDR3 contains 16 residues. The CDR3 region has the DNA TGTGCCAGCAGTTCCGGGACAGGGATTTTGAACACTGAAGCTTTCTTT. Translation gives CASSSGTGILNTEAFF.

As to this clone: The sample has other DNA sequences that encode this CDR3 too. J is TRBJ2-3 and V is TRBV5-1, with D maybe TRBD1 (5 bases). The germline gives CDR1 SGHRS, CDR2 YFSETQ. This CDR3 spans 15 amino acids. V gave up 0 bases and J gave up 0 bases, with 8 bases separating them. The CDR3 reads CASSLDPGSTDTQYF. The CDR3 DNA sequence: TGCGCCAGCAGCTTGGATCCAGGGAGCACAGATACGCAGTATTTT.

The V gene is TRBV29-1, the J gene TRBJ2-2, with D perhaps given as TRBD1 or TRBD2 (6 bases each). Germline lookup yields CDR1 SQVTM and CDR2 ANQGSEA. The V and J ends lost 4 bases and 2 bases respectively, with 20 bases between them. The CDR3 runs 17 residues. The CDR3 region is CSVGEGFGGRNTGELFF. CDR3 nucleotide sequence: TGCAGCGTTGGGGAAGGGTTTGGGGGGCGAAACACCGGGGAGCTGTTTTTT.

In nucleotides, the CDR3 is TGTGCCAGCTATCAGGGGGAGGTGGTTAGCAATCAGCCCCAGCATTTT. Protein: CASYQGEVVSNQPQHF. The V gene is TRBV6-6, the J gene TRBJ1-5; 7 bases agree with TRBD1. J gave up 0 bases and V 8 bases, and 10 bases lay outside the gene matches. The CDR3 is 16 residues long. Looked up from germline, CDR1 is MNHNY and CDR2 is SVGAGI (reference sequence).

This clone appeared a few times. Other DNA sequences in this sample translate to the same CDR3. The V and J genes are TRBV15 and TRBJ1-2; unclear D gene. Germline V gives CDR1 LNHNV, CDR2 YYDKDF (reference sequence). The CDR3 consists of 16 residues. V was clipped by 0 bases and J by 0 bases, with 11 bases between them. For the CDR3, the DNA is TGTGCCACCAGCAGAGATGGAACCGGGTCTAACTATGGCTACACCTTC. Its protein product is CATSRDGTGSNYGYTF. Drawing the rest from reference TRBV15 and TRBJ1-2, the complete variable domain is DAMVIQNPRYQVTQFGKPVTLSCSQTLNHNVMYWYQQKSSQAPKLLFHYYDKDFNNEADTPDNFQSRRPNTSFCFLDIRSPGLGDTAMYLCATSRDGTGSNYGYTFGSGTRLTVV.

As to this clone: The sample holds other DNA sequences that translate to the same CDR3. The chain has TRBV28 and TRBJ1-1, with D maybe TRBD1 (6 bases). V dropped 4 bases and J dropped 2 bases, with 11 bases sitting between them. Germline CDR1 reads MDHEN; CDR2 reads SYDVKM. This CDR3 has 14 residues. The CDR3 coding sequence is TGTGCCAGCAGTTCGGACAGCTTAAACACTGAAGCTTTCTTT. Amino acid sequence: CASSSDSLNTEAFF.

The rearrangement links TRBV18 to TRBJ2-2; 9 bases are shared with TRBD2. The V gene end was trimmed by 4 bases and the J gene end by 2 bases; junction bases not matched to a gene: 8. Looked up from germline, CDR1 is KGHSH and CDR2 is LQKENI. The CDR3 extends over 17 amino acids. CDR3 loop: CASSLVSGGLNTGELFF. The CDR3, as DNA: TGTGCCAGCTCACTCGTCAGCGGGGGGCTCAACACCGGGGAGCTGTTTTTT.

V usage is TRBV19 and J usage is TRBJ1-5, with D perhaps matching TRBD1 (5 bases). The CDR3 has 15 amino acids. V lost 5 bases to trimming and J lost 2 bases, with 13 bases between them. The germline V gene encodes CDR1 LNHDA and CDR2 SQIVND (reference sequence). The CDR3 loop reads CASSRGQKGNQPQHF. The CDR3 DNA sequence: TGTGCCAGTAGTCGGGGCCAGAAGGGCAATCAGCCCCAGCATTTT.

For the CDR3, the DNA is TGTGCCAGCAGTTCGACAGGGAGGATGGAAAAACTGTTTTTT. Its translation: CASSSTGRMEKLFF. This chain links TRBV28 with TRBJ1-4; 7 nucleotides match TRBD1. CDR1 is MDHEN and CDR2 is SYDVKM in the germline V gene. The CDR3 is 14 residues long. V shed 4 bases, J shed 8 bases, and the junction held 7 bases outside the gene matches.

In this sample, this clone turned up once. The sample has other DNA sequences that encode this CDR3 too. This chain connects TRBV9 to TRBJ1-3; D unresolved. This CDR3 has 15 amino acids. Trimming took off 0 bases at V and 0 bases at J, with 7 bases between the two ends. Germline lookup yields CDR1 SGDLS and CDR2 YYNGEE. CDR3 DNA sequence: TGTGCCAGCAGCGTAGGTCAGAGCTCTGGAAACACCATATATTTT. It codes for CASSVGQSSGNTIYF.

The chain employs TRBV30 and TRBJ1-3; D call uncertain. Trimming pared 0 bases from V and 3 bases from J, leaving 9 bases between. The CDR3 consists of 14 residues. Germline CDR1 and CDR2: GTSNPN and SVGIG (reference sequence). The CDR3 loop is CAWSVQLIGNTIYF. The CDR3 DNA is TGTGCCTGGAGTGTGCAGCTTATTGGAAACACCATATATTTT. Together with reference TRBV30 and TRBJ1-3, the CDR3 gives the full variable domain: SQTIHQWPATLVQPVGSPLSLECTVEGTSNPNLYWYRQAAGRGLQLLFYSVGIGQISSEVPQNLSASRPQDRQFILSSKKLLLSDSGFYLCAWSVQLIGNTIYFGEGSWLTVV.

About this clone itself: Within the sample, other DNA sequences also encode this same CDR3. The chain links TRBV7-9 to TRBJ2-7; 7 nucleotides match TRBD1. This CDR3 is 14 amino acids long. V shed 5 bases, J shed 0 bases, and the junction held 4 bases outside the gene matches. Germline V lookup: CDR1 SEHNR, CDR2 FQNEAQ (reference sequence). The CDR3 loop reads CASSLRDSSYEQYF. CDR3 in DNA: TGTGCCAGCAGCCTAAGGGACAGCTCCTACGAGCAGTACTTC.

The chain is built from TRBV4-1 and TRBJ2-5; 11 bases are a match to TRBD2. CDR3 size: 15 residues. Germline CDR1 reads MGHRA; CDR2 reads YSYEKL. Losses at the gene ends were 5 bases for V and 5 bases for J; bases not matched to a gene: 7. CDR3 loop: CASSSSGGPGETQYF. The DNA of the CDR3 is TGCGCCAGCAGCTCTAGCGGGGGGCCAGGCGAGACCCAGTACTTC.

J is TRBJ1-1 and V is TRBV6-4; D gene ambiguous. The CDR3 spans 15 residues. CDR1 and CDR2 from the germline V gene are MRHNA and SNTAGT. The V end was cut by 6 bases, the J end by 0 bases, with 14 bases between. The CDR3 region has the DNA TGTGCCAGCAGAGAAGAAGCCTTAATGAACACTGAAGCTTTCTTT. It is translated as CASREEALMNTEAFF.

This rearrangement joins TRBV6-5 to TRBJ2-7, with 9 bases fitting TRBD1. The V and J ends lost 6 bases and 4 bases, in that order; junction bases with no gene match: 4. CDR3 length equals 13 residues. Germline V CDR1 and CDR2: MNHEY, SVGAGI. In DNA form, the CDR3 reads TGTGCCAGCAGGCCGGGACAGGGATACGAGCAGTACTTC. This codes for CASRPGQGYEQYF.

The CDR3 loop is CATGRFGYYGYTF. CDR3 in DNA: TGTGCCACAGGGCGGTTCGGGTATTATGGCTACACCTTC. This chain connects TRBV10-3 to TRBJ1-2; a weak D match, TRBD1 (5 bases). This CDR3 is 13 amino acids long. V lost 10 bases, J lost 5 bases, and 17 bases lay in between. CDR1 ENHRY and CDR2 SYGVKD come from the germline V gene.

The V call is TRBV10-3, the J call TRBJ2-2; D is perhaps TRBD1 or TRBD2 (5 bases each). Trimming left V 3 bases short and J 6 bases short, with 8 bases between. Per the germline V gene, CDR1 is ENHRY and CDR2 is SYGVKD. The CDR3 has 13 amino acids. The CDR3 is CAISDGGPGELFF. DNA of the CDR3: TGTGCCATCAGTGATGGGGGTCCCGGGGAGCTGTTTTTT.

The J gene is TRBJ1-6, the V gene TRBV5-8, with D unresolved. CDR3 size: 15 residues. Deletions cut 3 bases from V and 9 bases from J, with 16 bases between. The germline gives CDR1 SGHTS, CDR2 YDEGEE. CDR3 coding DNA: TGTGCCAGCAGCTACGGACCCCTGGGCGGTTCACCCCTCCACTTT. Protein product: CASSYGPLGGSPLHF. Combining the CDR3 with reference TRBV5-8 and TRBJ1-6 gives the whole variable domain EAGVTQSPTHLIKTRGQQATLRCSPISGHTSVYWYQQALGLGLQFLLWYDEGEERNRGNFPPRFSGRQFPNYSSELNVNALELEDSALYLCASSYGPLGGSPLHFGNGTRLTVT.

The rearrangement uses TRBV2 and TRBJ1-1; perhaps TRBD1 as D (5 bases). Trimming shortened V by 2 bases and J by 0 bases, and 13 bases separated the two germline ends. The CDR3 is 16 amino acids. The germline V gene has CDR1 SNHLY and CDR2 FYNNEI. For the CDR3, the DNA is TGTGCCAGCAGTGAACGGTCCGCAGGGTTGAACACTGAAGCTTTCTTT. Protein product: CASSERSAGLNTEAFF.

The DNA of the CDR3 is TGTGCCATCCAACCCAGCAGGGGCCCCGGGGAGCTGTTTTTT. Its protein product is CAIQPSRGPGELFF. This chain uses TRBV6-1 with TRBJ2-2; a possible D gene is TRBD1 (6 bases). CDR3 size: 14 residues. CDR1 is MNHNS, CDR2 SASEGT, per germline. V was shortened by 10 bases and J by 6 bases, with 18 bases between the two germline ends.

The V and J genes are TRBV6-6 and TRBJ2-1; D not resolved. There are 16 residues in the CDR3. Trimming removed 0 bases from V and 2 bases from J, with 11 bases in between. Per the germline V gene, CDR1 is MNHNY and CDR2 is SVGAGI (reference sequence). The CDR3 here is CASSYSPALTYNEQFF. The DNA for the CDR3 is TGTGCCAGCAGTTACTCTCCGGCGTTGACCTACAATGAGCAGTTCTTC.

The chain is built from TRBV4-1 and TRBJ2-7; 13 bases are shared with TRBD2. The ends lost 4 bases at V and 0 bases at J; junction bases unmatched: 9. Germline V gives CDR1 MGHRA, CDR2 YSYEKL. CDR3 length equals 18 residues. The CDR3 region has the DNA TGCGCCAGCAGCCCGGGACTAGCGGGGCCCCAGAGCTCCTACGAGCAGTACTTC. This translates into CASSPGLAGPQSSYEQYF.

The chain combines TRBV2 with TRBJ1-2, with D maybe TRBD1 (5 bases). Germline CDR1 reads SNHLY; CDR2 reads FYNNEI. Trimming stripped 3 bases from V and 14 bases from J, with 13 bases between. This CDR3 region has 11 residues. CDR3 DNA: TGTGCCAGCAGTGATTGGGGCGGTCGGACCTTC. Its translation is CASSDWGGRTF.